The sequence of this TCR beta chain was determined in a study of T cell responses to AZD1222 COVID-19 vaccine. Notes on this clone: Its antigen is still unknown.

Some clones are missing from TCRdb's copy, which holds only in-frame ones; the method was immunoSEQ multiplex PCR. Of more than 150,000 clones listed, about 91% are singletons. Study-level points and caveats: The study identified only a handful of AZD1222 recipients as seropositive at baseline. Spike as a whole was targeted by vaccine-associated CD4 TCRs, dominant at 160-218 and 743-854. Donors skewed white British and female; clonal diversity was possibly underestimated.

CDR3 size: 15 residues. Germline trimming cut 5 bases from V and 1 base from J; bases unmatched to any gene: 7. CDR1 and CDR2 from the germline V gene are MDHEN and SYDVKM. The TCR originated in an adult in good health. This chain connects TRBV28 to TRBJ1-2; 7 positions agree with TRBD1. Sequencing used peripheral blood, obtained on day 0 of AZD1222 vaccination. The CDR3 sequence: CASSPGQLNNYGYTF. CDR3 nucleotides: TGTGCCAGCAGTCCGGGACAGCTAAATAACTATGGCTACACCTTC.